The rows below give T cell receptor beta chains drawn from one sample of a study of blood T cell repertoires in COVID-19. Using immunoSEQ multiplex PCR, the repertoire was profiled, and TCRdb retains in-frame clones only, with some absent. The table includes roughly 300,000 clones, about nine tenths detected once. Sequenced material: PBMCs or T cells enriched from blood (not recorded which). Receptor source: a woman between 18 and 29 years old who had recovered from COVID-19. Both conserved end residues are part of each CDR3. The order of the fields is CDR3 DNA, CDR3 protein, D gene, clone size, V gene, J gene. A D gene is named only where the DNA matches it firmly. Expanded clones are given a class, and other clones once, few, many or no size at all.

CDR3nt: TGTGCCAGCAGCTTAGGCCCCCGGGATCAGCCCCAGCATTTT; CDR3aa: CASSLGPRDQPQHF; d_gene: NA; abundance: NA; v_gene: TRBV13; j_gene: TRBJ1-5
CDR3nt: TGTGCCAGCAGTCCTCCATCTCTGGGACTCTACAATGAGCAGTTCTTC; CDR3aa: CASSPPSLGLYNEQFF; d_gene: NA; abundance: NA; v_gene: TRBV28; j_gene: TRBJ2-1
CDR3nt: TGCAGCGCCTCATCCGGGACTAGCGGATCCTACGAGCAGTACTTC; CDR3aa: CSASSGTSGSYEQYF; d_gene: TRBD2; abundance: NA; v_gene: TRBV29-1; j_gene: TRBJ2-7
CDR3nt: TGTGCCAGCAGTTTGGCGGATCAGCCCCAGCATTTT; CDR3aa: CASSLADQPQHF; d_gene: NA; abundance: NA; v_gene: TRBV12-3/TRBV12-4; j_gene: TRBJ1-5
CDR3nt: TGTGCCAGCTCACCGTTAGCGGGGGACGACTCACCCCTCCACTTT; CDR3aa: CASSPLAGDDSPLHF; d_gene: NA; abundance: NA; v_gene: TRBV18; j_gene: TRBJ1-6
CDR3nt: TGTGCCAGCAGCTTAGCGTGGCAGGGGGCTTTGGCTAATGAAAAACTGTTTTTT; CDR3aa: CASSLAWQGALANEKLFF; d_gene: TRBD1; abundance: NA; v_gene: TRBV7-9; j_gene: TRBJ1-4
CDR3nt: TGTGCCAGCAGGGGTACCCAGGGCACTAATTCACCCCTCCACTTT; CDR3aa: CASRGTQGTNSPLHF; d_gene: NA; abundance: NA; v_gene: TRBV25-1; j_gene: TRBJ1-6
CDR3nt: TGTGCCAGCAGTTTTATTGGACACCGGAACACTGAAGCTTTCTTT; CDR3aa: CASSFIGHRNTEAFF; d_gene: NA; abundance: NA; v_gene: TRBV28; j_gene: TRBJ1-1
CDR3nt: TGTGCCAGCAGCCTTTCGAACAGGAACACTGAAGCTTTCTTT; CDR3aa: CASSLSNRNTEAFF; d_gene: NA; abundance: NA; v_gene: TRBV7-2; j_gene: TRBJ1-1
CDR3nt: TGCAGCGCTTCCGCCTCCGGGGATGGCTACACCTTC; CDR3aa: CSASASGDGYTF; d_gene: NA; abundance: few; v_gene: TRBV29-1; j_gene: TRBJ1-2
CDR3nt: TGCGCCAGCAGCCAAAAGGGACAAGCCCTCTTGGGTAACACCGGGGAGCTGTTTTTT; CDR3aa: CASSQKGQALLGNTGELFF; d_gene: NA; abundance: NA; v_gene: TRBV4-1; j_gene: TRBJ2-2
CDR3nt: TGTGCCATCAGTGAACAAAACTATGGCTACACCTTC; CDR3aa: CAISEQNYGYTF; d_gene: NA; abundance: NA; v_gene: TRBV10-3; j_gene: TRBJ1-2
CDR3nt: TGTGCCAGCAGCTCGAGGGGGCTTAGTTATCAGCCCCAGCATTTT; CDR3aa: CASSSRGLSYQPQHF; d_gene: TRBD1; abundance: NA; v_gene: TRBV7-8; j_gene: TRBJ1-5
CDR3nt: TGTGCCAGCAGGGGGGACTGGACAGGGAATGAGCAGTACTTC; CDR3aa: CASRGDWTGNEQYF; d_gene: TRBD1; abundance: few; v_gene: TRBV2; j_gene: TRBJ2-7
CDR3nt: TGTGCCAGCAGCCCAACTCGCGGGCTTGAAGGAGACTATGGCTACACCTTC; CDR3aa: CASSPTRGLEGDYGYTF; d_gene: NA; abundance: NA; v_gene: TRBV7-9; j_gene: TRBJ1-2
CDR3nt: TGCGCCAGCAGCTTCAGCTCTGGGGCCAACGTCCTGACTTTC; CDR3aa: CASSFSSGANVLTF; d_gene: NA; abundance: NA; v_gene: TRBV5-1; j_gene: TRBJ2-6
CDR3nt: TGCGCCAGCAAATCTCAGGGCGAGGACACTGAAGCTTTCTTT; CDR3aa: CASKSQGEDTEAFF; d_gene: NA; abundance: NA; v_gene: TRBV5-1; j_gene: TRBJ1-1
CDR3nt: TGTGCCAGCAGTTTCGAGAGTAACACTGAAGCTTTCTTT; CDR3aa: CASSFESNTEAFF; d_gene: NA; abundance: once; v_gene: TRBV6-9; j_gene: TRBJ1-1
CDR3nt: TGTGCCAGCAGCTTACTTGGAGGGGGGGCCTACAATGAGCAGTTCTTC; CDR3aa: CASSLLGGGAYNEQFF; d_gene: NA; abundance: NA; v_gene: TRBV13; j_gene: TRBJ2-1
CDR3nt: TGCAGCGTGCCTGCTAGCTTCTCCTCCTACAATGAGCAGTTCTTC; CDR3aa: CSVPASFSSYNEQFF; d_gene: NA; abundance: NA; v_gene: TRBV29-1; j_gene: TRBJ2-1
CDR3nt: TGCGCCAGCAGCTCCGGGACAGGGGGACTCGGCTACACCTTC; CDR3aa: CASSSGTGGLGYTF; d_gene: TRBD1; abundance: NA; v_gene: TRBV5-1; j_gene: TRBJ1-2
CDR3nt: TGTGCCAGCAGTTACGAGACAGGGGTGAATGAAAAACTGTTTTTT; CDR3aa: CASSYETGVNEKLFF; d_gene: TRBD1; abundance: NA; v_gene: TRBV6-5; j_gene: TRBJ1-4
CDR3nt: TGTGCCAGCTTCCCCTCGGGAGGGCAAGAAGGCGAGCAGTTCTTC; CDR3aa: CASFPSGGQEGEQFF; d_gene: TRBD2; abundance: NA; v_gene: TRBV18; j_gene: TRBJ2-1
CDR3nt: TGTGCCAGCAGGCCTAGCGGGCCGAGCTCCTACAATGAGCAGTTCTTC; CDR3aa: CASRPSGPSSYNEQFF; d_gene: TRBD2; abundance: NA; v_gene: TRBV27; j_gene: TRBJ2-1
CDR3nt: TGTGCCAGCAGTTTATTACCCCCGGGACAGGGGGCCTCGAGCACTGAAGCTTTCTTT; CDR3aa: CASSLLPPGQGASSTEAFF; d_gene: TRBD1; abundance: NA; v_gene: TRBV27; j_gene: TRBJ1-1
CDR3nt: TGCGCCAGCAGCCAAGGGGACACCCTCCAAGAGACCCAGTACTTC; CDR3aa: CASSQGDTLQETQYF; d_gene: NA; abundance: NA; v_gene: TRBV4-1; j_gene: TRBJ2-5
CDR3nt: TGTGCCAGCAGCGTAGCTTTAATTGACTCCGGGACAGTGAACACTGAAGCTTTCTTT; CDR3aa: CASSVALIDSGTVNTEAFF; d_gene: TRBD1; abundance: NA; v_gene: TRBV9; j_gene: TRBJ1-1
CDR3nt: TGTGCCAGCAGCTCGGGACAGCGAAACCAGCCCCAGCATTTT; CDR3aa: CASSSGQRNQPQHF; d_gene: TRBD1; abundance: few; v_gene: TRBV5-6; j_gene: TRBJ1-5
CDR3nt: TGCGCCAGCAGCCAAAGGACTAGCGGGGGCGCCAGCTCCTACGAGCAGTACTTC; CDR3aa: CASSQRTSGGASSYEQYF; d_gene: TRBD2; abundance: NA; v_gene: TRBV4-1; j_gene: TRBJ2-7
CDR3nt: TGTGCCAGCAGCAAAGGGGGGGGCTTTGCCCGCAATTTTTCGTCAAACAATTCACCCCTCCACTTT; CDR3aa: CASSKGGGFARNFSSNNSPLHF; d_gene: NA; abundance: NA; v_gene: TRBV21-1; j_gene: TRBJ1-6
CDR3nt: TGTGCCAGCAGCCGGTGGACTAGCGGGCGCACAGATACGCAGTATTTT; CDR3aa: CASSRWTSGRTDTQYF; d_gene: TRBD2; abundance: NA; v_gene: TRBV14; j_gene: TRBJ2-3
CDR3nt: TGTGCCAGTAATCGGGGAGGACCTTCTAACTATGGCTACACCTTC; CDR3aa: CASNRGGPSNYGYTF; d_gene: NA; abundance: NA; v_gene: TRBV19; j_gene: TRBJ1-2
CDR3nt: TGTGCCAGCTCACGGGACATGGGATGGGAGAACACTGAAGCTTTCTTT; CDR3aa: CASSRDMGWENTEAFF; d_gene: NA; abundance: NA; v_gene: TRBV18; j_gene: TRBJ1-1
CDR3nt: TGCAGCGTTGAACACGGAGCTAGCTCCTACAATGAGCAGTTCTTC; CDR3aa: CSVEHGASSYNEQFF; d_gene: NA; abundance: NA; v_gene: TRBV29-1; j_gene: TRBJ2-1
CDR3nt: TGTGCCAGCAGCGCCGGGACAGGGGGGACTGAAGCTTTCTTT; CDR3aa: CASSAGTGGTEAFF; d_gene: TRBD1; abundance: NA; v_gene: TRBV9; j_gene: TRBJ1-1
CDR3nt: TGTGCCAGCACACTCGCTCCCGGGACTAGCGGGAGCAGCTCCTACGAGCAGTACTTC; CDR3aa: CASTLAPGTSGSSSYEQYF; d_gene: TRBD2; abundance: NA; v_gene: TRBV28; j_gene: TRBJ2-7
CDR3nt: TGTGCCAGCAGCAAGAGAACTAGCGGGGGGCCGTACCAAGAGACCCAGTACTTC; CDR3aa: CASSKRTSGGPYQETQYF; d_gene: NA; abundance: NA; v_gene: TRBV21-1; j_gene: TRBJ2-5
CDR3nt: TGTGCCAGCTCCCAGGGCACAGATACGCAGTATTTT; CDR3aa: CASSQGTDTQYF; d_gene: NA; abundance: NA; v_gene: TRBV18; j_gene: TRBJ2-3
CDR3nt: TGTGCCAGCAGCCAAGAGACGAGGGGGAGCGGCTACACCTTC; CDR3aa: CASSQETRGSGYTF; d_gene: NA; abundance: NA; v_gene: TRBV3-1/TRBV3-2; j_gene: TRBJ1-2
CDR3nt: TGTGCCACCAAGGGAGGGGTTGCTCAGCCCCAGCATTTT; CDR3aa: CATKGGVAQPQHF; d_gene: NA; abundance: NA; v_gene: TRBV19; j_gene: TRBJ1-5
CDR3nt: TGTGCCACCAGTCCGGGACAATTTACCGGGGAGCTGTTTTTT; CDR3aa: CATSPGQFTGELFF; d_gene: NA; abundance: NA; v_gene: TRBV24-1; j_gene: TRBJ2-2
CDR3nt: TGTGCCAGCAGTTTAGTAGATGGAAACACCATATATTTT; CDR3aa: CASSLVDGNTIYF; d_gene: NA; abundance: once; v_gene: TRBV28; j_gene: TRBJ1-3
CDR3nt: TGTGCCAGCAGTTACTCGACGGGACAGGGCCACGAGCAGTACTTC; CDR3aa: CASSYSTGQGHEQYF; d_gene: TRBD1; abundance: NA; v_gene: TRBV6-5; j_gene: TRBJ2-7
CDR3nt: TGTGCCAGCAGGCCAACCTCCATTATCGACAGGGGTAATGAAAAACTGTTTTTT; CDR3aa: CASRPTSIIDRGNEKLFF; d_gene: TRBD1; abundance: once; v_gene: TRBV28; j_gene: TRBJ1-4
CDR3nt: TGTGCCAGCAGCCCGACTAGCGGATACTACTACGAGCAGTACTTC; CDR3aa: CASSPTSGYYYEQYF; d_gene: TRBD2; abundance: NA; v_gene: TRBV3-1/TRBV3-2; j_gene: TRBJ2-7
CDR3nt: TGTGCCAGCTCACCGGACAGGGGATATGATGGCTACACCTTC; CDR3aa: CASSPDRGYDGYTF; d_gene: TRBD1; abundance: NA; v_gene: TRBV18; j_gene: TRBJ1-2
CDR3nt: TGTGCCAGCTCACCGGGGACAGGGCTAGAGCAGTACTTC; CDR3aa: CASSPGTGLEQYF; d_gene: TRBD1; abundance: NA; v_gene: TRBV18; j_gene: TRBJ2-7
CDR3nt: TGTGCCAGCAGCGTATTACGGAGCAATCAGCCCCAGCATTTT; CDR3aa: CASSVLRSNQPQHF; d_gene: NA; abundance: NA; v_gene: TRBV9; j_gene: TRBJ1-5
CDR3nt: TGCAGTGCTAGTAGACTAGCGGGGGTTCCAGGGGAGCAGTTCTTC; CDR3aa: CSASRLAGVPGEQFF; d_gene: TRBD2; abundance: NA; v_gene: TRBV20-1; j_gene: TRBJ2-1
CDR3nt: TGTGCCAGCTCACCAACGGTACGAAGCACAGATACGCAGTATTTT; CDR3aa: CASSPTVRSTDTQYF; d_gene: NA; abundance: NA; v_gene: TRBV18; j_gene: TRBJ2-3
CDR3nt: TGTGCCATGCAGGACAGGGGGACTGGCTACACCTTC; CDR3aa: CAMQDRGTGYTF; d_gene: TRBD1; abundance: few; v_gene: TRBV10-3; j_gene: TRBJ1-2
CDR3nt: TGTGCCAGCAGCTACCGGACTAGCAGACCCACAGATACGCAGTATTTT; CDR3aa: CASSYRTSRPTDTQYF; d_gene: TRBD2; abundance: NA; v_gene: TRBV2; j_gene: TRBJ2-3
CDR3nt: TGCGCCAGCAGCCAAGTATTCACAGGGCCGAACAATGAGCAGTTCTTC; CDR3aa: CASSQVFTGPNNEQFF; d_gene: NA; abundance: NA; v_gene: TRBV4-1; j_gene: TRBJ2-1
CDR3nt: TGTGCCAGTAGTATAGTGGGGGACAGTGAGCAGTTCTTC; CDR3aa: CASSIVGDSEQFF; d_gene: TRBD1; abundance: once; v_gene: TRBV19; j_gene: TRBJ2-1
CDR3nt: TGTGCCAGCATGCGACAGGGCAACGGAGGACAGCCCCAGCATTTT; CDR3aa: CASMRQGNGGQPQHF; d_gene: TRBD1; abundance: NA; v_gene: TRBV7-2; j_gene: TRBJ1-5
CDR3nt: TGCGCCAGCAGCCAGTTCTGGCAGGGGGCTTACGAGCAGTACTTC; CDR3aa: CASSQFWQGAYEQYF; d_gene: TRBD1; abundance: NA; v_gene: TRBV4-1; j_gene: TRBJ2-7
CDR3nt: TGTGCCAGCTCACCACAGGGGGACGCCTACGAGCAGTACTTC; CDR3aa: CASSPQGDAYEQYF; d_gene: NA; abundance: NA; v_gene: TRBV18; j_gene: TRBJ2-7